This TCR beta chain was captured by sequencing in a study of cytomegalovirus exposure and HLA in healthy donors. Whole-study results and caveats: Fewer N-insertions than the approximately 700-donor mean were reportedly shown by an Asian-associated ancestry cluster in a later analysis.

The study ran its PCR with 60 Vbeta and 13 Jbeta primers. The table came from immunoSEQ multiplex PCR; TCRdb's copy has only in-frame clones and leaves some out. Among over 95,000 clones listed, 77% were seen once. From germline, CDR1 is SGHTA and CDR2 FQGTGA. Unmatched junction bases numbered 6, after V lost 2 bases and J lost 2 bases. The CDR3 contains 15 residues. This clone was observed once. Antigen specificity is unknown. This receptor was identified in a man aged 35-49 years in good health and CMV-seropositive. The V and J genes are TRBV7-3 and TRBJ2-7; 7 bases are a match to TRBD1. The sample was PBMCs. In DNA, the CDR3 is TGTGCCAGCAGCTTATCGTCCGGGACAGCCTACGAGCAGTACTTC. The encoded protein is CASSLSSGTAYEQYF.